One sample yielded the 14 T cell receptor beta chains listed below, sequenced in a study of blood T cells in healthy people across ages. A J-beta primer mix and a sample-barcoded 5' primer were used in a second PCR of about 7 to 12 cycles. One entry per CDR3 protein results from TCRdb running MiXCR on the 5' RACE reads. The sample shows 1.5 million to 2 million distinct CDR3 sequences, around 48% of them seen only once. Input material: blood. The receptor set was obtained from a woman aged 40 to 49 in good health.

The V and J genes are TRBV7-8 and TRBJ2-1; TRBD2 matches 8 bases. V trimming: 10 bases; J trimming: 2 bases; junction bases outside the gene matches: 13. The germline CDR1 and CDR2 sequences are SGHVS and FQNEAQ. The CDR3 has 16 residues. CDR3 nucleotide sequence: TGTGCCACCTCTCGCGTGTTGCGGGGGGCCTACAATGAGCAGTTCTTC. This translates into CATSRVLRGAYNEQFF.

The CDR3 region is CASSQRTAGTGKETQYF. The CDR3 DNA reads TGCGCCAGCAGCCAACGTACCGCCGGGACAGGAAAAGAGACCCAGTACTTC. The rearrangement uses TRBV4-3 and TRBJ2-5, with 8 bases identical to TRBD1. The CDR3 is 17 residues long. CDR1 and CDR2 (germline): LGHNA, YSLEER. The junction had 11 bases not matched to a gene; V was cut back by 2 bases and J by 3 bases.

This chain joins TRBV4-2 and TRBJ2-7; no reliable D call. V gave up 0 bases and J gave up 4 bases, with 19 bases separating them. CDR1 is LGHNA, CDR2 YNFKEQ, per germline. There are 17 residues in the CDR3. The CDR3 spells CASSQEADDQASYEQYF. CDR3 DNA: TGTGCCAGCAGCCAAGAGGCGGACGATCAAGCCTCTTACGAGCAGTACTTC.

This chain joins TRBV4-3 and TRBJ2-3; D possibly corresponds to TRBD2 (6 bases). V was cut by 4 bases and J by 8 bases, with 16 bases left in between. The CDR3 loop spans 14 amino acids. Germline lookup yields CDR1 LGHNA and CDR2 YSLEER. For the CDR3, the DNA is TGCGCCAGCAGCCCGGACACGAACGGGGGTACGCAGTATTTT. Translated, it gives CASSPDTNGGTQYF.

DNA for the CDR3: TGTGCCAGCACCACCGTCCGGGACAGGGGGCTGGAGACCCAGTACTTC. The encoded protein is CASTTVRDRGLETQYF. The chain uses TRBV11-2 and TRBJ2-5, with 12 bases lining up with TRBD1. The germline V gene encodes CDR1 SGHAT and CDR2 FQNNGV. This CDR3 region has 16 residues. The trim removed 7 bases at V and 5 bases at J, leaving 11 bases unmatched.

The chain has TRBV2 and TRBJ2-1; no clear D gene. The DNA end is more similar to TRBJ2-7, so the J call may be wrong. This CDR3 is built from 14 residues. Germline CDR1 reads SNHLY; CDR2 reads FYNNEI. CDR3 nucleotide sequence: TGTGCCAGCAGTGAAAGCTTCTCCTACAATGAGCAGTACTTC. The encoded protein is CASSESFSYNEQYF.

This clonotype was counted a few times. The gene calls are TRBV7-2 and TRBJ1-2; 10 bases fit TRBD1. This CDR3 is 15 amino acids long. Germline V lookup: CDR1 SGHTA, CDR2 FQGNSA. The V gene end was trimmed by 5 bases and the J gene end by 4 bases; junction bases not matched to a gene: 7. The CDR3 loop reads CASSPRTGGIYGYTF. CDR3 nucleotide sequence: TGTGCCAGCAGCCCGAGGACAGGGGGGATCTATGGCTACACCTTC.

The V and J genes are TRBV13 and TRBJ2-1, with D perhaps being TRBD1 or TRBD2 (5 bases each). The CDR3 contains 16 residues. Germline CDR1 PRHDT, CDR2 FYEKMQ (reference sequence). Trimming removed 2 bases from V and 0 bases from J, with 11 bases in between. The CDR3 DNA follows: TGTGCCAGCAGCTTACGTGGGGGTATCTCCTACAATGAGCAGTTCTTC. It specifies CASSLRGGISYNEQFF.

This chain links TRBV20-1 with TRBJ2-1; possibly TRBD2 for D (7 bases). There are 15 residues in the CDR3. V lost 0 bases to trimming and J lost 4 bases, with 13 bases between them. Germline CDR1 reads DFQATT; CDR2 reads SNEGSKA (reference sequence). Here the CDR3 reads CSARDTGGRYNEQFF. In DNA, the CDR3 is TGCAGTGCTAGAGATACGGGGGGCCGATACAATGAGCAGTTCTTC.

V is TRBV11-2 and J is TRBJ2-1, with 9 nucleotides matching TRBD2. The CDR3 has 17 residues. Germline-derived CDR1 and CDR2 are SGHAT and FQNNGV. V lost 6 bases and J lost 4; bases outside the gene matches: 13. CDR3 coding DNA: TGTGCCAGCAGTCTGGGAGTAGCGGGGGATGCATACAATGAGCAGTTCTTC. It encodes CASSLGVAGDAYNEQFF.

J is TRBJ1-4 and V is TRBV7-2; a possible D gene is TRBD1 (5 bases). This CDR3 is 16 amino acids long. Germline assignment: CDR1 SGHTA and CDR2 FQGNSA. V was clipped by 1 base and J by 8 bases, with 17 bases between them. The CDR3 here is CASSLGGPGPTEKLFF. In DNA form, the CDR3 reads TGTGCCAGCAGCTTAGGAGGGCCGGGACCGACAGAAAAACTGTTTTTT.

The gene calls are TRBV21-1 and TRBJ2-4; TRBD2, the table's D call, lacks a check against the DNA. TRBV21-1 is deemed a pseudogene. The CDR3 extends over 13 amino acids. The CDR3 loop is CASSNHGPDIQYF. The CDR3 bases are TGTGCCAGCAGCAATCATGGGCCTGACATTCAGTACTTC.

V and J are TRBV2 and TRBJ2-3, with D perhaps matching TRBD2 (5 bases). V was clipped by 2 bases and J by 3 bases, with 21 bases between them. This CDR3 comprises 18 residues. Germline V CDR1 and CDR2: SNHLY, FYNNEI. The CDR3 here is CASSETLGISSGTDTQYF. DNA of the CDR3: TGTGCCAGCAGTGAAACTCTGGGGATATCGTCGGGAACAGATACGCAGTATTTT.

Of note for this clonotype: An end of the junction differs from the germline gene, which may be a read error. The chain links TRBV10-3 to TRBJ2-1, with a tentative D call TRBD1 (7 bases). Germline CDR1 ENHRY, CDR2 SYGVKD. The CDR3 covers 15 residues. The CDR3 DNA reads as TGTGTCATCAGCGCGACAGGGACGGGGGTCAATGAGCAGTTCTTC. Translating it yields CVISATGTGVNEQFF.